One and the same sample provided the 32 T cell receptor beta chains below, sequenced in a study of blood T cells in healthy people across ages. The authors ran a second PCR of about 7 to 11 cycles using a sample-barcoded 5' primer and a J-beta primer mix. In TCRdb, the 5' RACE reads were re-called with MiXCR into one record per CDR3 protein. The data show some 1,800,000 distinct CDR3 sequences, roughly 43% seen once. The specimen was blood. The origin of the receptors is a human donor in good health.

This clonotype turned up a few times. CDR3 region: CASSPRPLYEQYF. CDR3 DNA: TGTGCCAGCAGCCCGCGACCCCTCTACGAGCAGTACTTC. The chain couples TRBV5-8 to TRBJ2-7, with no clear D. V was trimmed by 4 bases and J by 3 bases, leaving 11 bases between them. The CDR3 covers 13 residues. CDR1 and CDR2 (germline): SGHTS, YDEGEE. Based on the CDR3 plus reference TRBV5-8 and TRBJ2-7, the full variable domain is EAGVTQSPTHLIKTRGQQATLRCSPISGHTSVYWYQQALGLGLQFLLWYDEGEERNRGNFPPRFSGRQFPNYSSELNVNALELEDSALYLCASSPRPLYEQYFGPGTRLTVT.

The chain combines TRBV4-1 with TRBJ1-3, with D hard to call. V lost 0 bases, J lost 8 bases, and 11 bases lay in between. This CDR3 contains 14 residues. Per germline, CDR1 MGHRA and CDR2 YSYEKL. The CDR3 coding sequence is TGCGCCAGCAGCCAAGAGACCCTCTGGGACACCATATATTTT. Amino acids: CASSQETLWDTIYF.

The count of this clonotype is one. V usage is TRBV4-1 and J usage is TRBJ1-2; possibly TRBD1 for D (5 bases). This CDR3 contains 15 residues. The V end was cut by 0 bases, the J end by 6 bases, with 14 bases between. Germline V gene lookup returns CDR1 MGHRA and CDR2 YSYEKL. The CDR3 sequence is CASSQDPGGGDGYTF. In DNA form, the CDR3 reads TGCGCCAGCAGCCAAGATCCCGGGGGAGGAGATGGCTACACCTTC.

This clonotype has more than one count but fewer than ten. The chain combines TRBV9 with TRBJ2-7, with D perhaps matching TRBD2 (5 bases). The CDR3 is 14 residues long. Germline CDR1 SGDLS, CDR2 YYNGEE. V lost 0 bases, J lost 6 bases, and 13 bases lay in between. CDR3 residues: CASSVDPVGVEQYF. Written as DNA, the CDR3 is TGTGCCAGCAGCGTAGATCCCGTCGGGGTCGAGCAGTACTTC.

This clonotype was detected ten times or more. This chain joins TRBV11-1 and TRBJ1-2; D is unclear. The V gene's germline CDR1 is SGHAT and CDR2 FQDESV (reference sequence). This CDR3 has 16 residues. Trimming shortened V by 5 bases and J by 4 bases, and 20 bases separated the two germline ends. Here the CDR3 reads CASSPIDGGSVYGYTF. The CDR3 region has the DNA TGTGCCAGCAGCCCAATAGATGGAGGGAGCGTCTATGGCTACACCTTC. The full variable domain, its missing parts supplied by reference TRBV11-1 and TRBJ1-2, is EAEVAQSPRYKITEKSQAVAFWCDPISGHATLYWYRQILGQGPELLVQFQDESVVDDSQLPKDRFSAERLKGVDSTLKIQPAELGDSAMYLCASSPIDGGSVYGYTFGSGTRLTVV.

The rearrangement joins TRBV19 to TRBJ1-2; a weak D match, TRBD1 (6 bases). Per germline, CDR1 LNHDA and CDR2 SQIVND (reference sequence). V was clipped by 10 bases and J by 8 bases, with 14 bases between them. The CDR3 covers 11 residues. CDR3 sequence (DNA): TGTGCCAACATCCTAGGGGGAGGCTACACCTTC. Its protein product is CANILGGGYTF.

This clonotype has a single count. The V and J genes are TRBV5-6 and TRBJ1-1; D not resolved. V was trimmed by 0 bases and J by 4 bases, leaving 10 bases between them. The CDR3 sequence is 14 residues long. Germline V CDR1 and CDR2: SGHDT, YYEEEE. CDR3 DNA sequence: TGTGCCAGCAGCTTGGGGGTTCACGGCACTGAAGCTTTCTTT. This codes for CASSLGVHGTEAFF.

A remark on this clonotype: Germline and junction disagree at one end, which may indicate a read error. This CDR3 is CASKTGGASGANVRTF. The CDR3 bases are TGTGCCAGCAAAACAGGGGGCGCCTCTGGGGCCAACGTCCGGACTTTC. This sequence joins TRBV28 and TRBJ2-6; 9 positions match TRBD1. This CDR3 comprises 16 residues. Per germline, CDR1 MDHEN and CDR2 SYDVKM. The full variable domain, rest sourced from reference TRBV28 and TRBJ2-6, is DVKVTQSSRYLVKRTGEKVFLECVQDMDHENMFWYRQDPGLGLRLIYFSYDVKMKEKGDIPEGYSVSREKKERFSLILESASTNQTSMYLCASKTGGASGANVRTFGAGSRLTVL.

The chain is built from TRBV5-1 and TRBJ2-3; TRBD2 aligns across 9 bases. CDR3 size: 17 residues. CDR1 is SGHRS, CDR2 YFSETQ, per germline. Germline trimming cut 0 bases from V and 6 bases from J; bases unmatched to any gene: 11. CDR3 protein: CASSLGPAGGLWDTQYF. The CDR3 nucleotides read TGCGCCAGCAGCTTGGGACCAGCGGGGGGCCTCTGGGATACGCAGTATTTT.

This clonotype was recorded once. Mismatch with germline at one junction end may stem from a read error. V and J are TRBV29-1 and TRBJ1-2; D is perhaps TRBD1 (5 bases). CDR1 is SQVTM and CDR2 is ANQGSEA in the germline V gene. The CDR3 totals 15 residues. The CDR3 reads CSAEDLGVGGYGYTF. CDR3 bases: TGCAGCGCTGAAGATCTTGGGGTCGGGGGCTATGGCTACACCTTC.

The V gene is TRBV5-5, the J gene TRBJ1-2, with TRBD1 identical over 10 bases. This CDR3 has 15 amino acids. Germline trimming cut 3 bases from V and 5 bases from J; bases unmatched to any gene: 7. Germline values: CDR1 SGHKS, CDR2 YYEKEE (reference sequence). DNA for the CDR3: TGTGCCAGCAGCTGGAAACCGGGACAGGGGTATGGCTACACCTTC. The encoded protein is CASSWKPGQGYGYTF. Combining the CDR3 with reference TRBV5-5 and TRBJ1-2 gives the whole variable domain DAGVTQSPTHLIKTRGQQVTLRCSPISGHKSVSWYQQVLGQGPQFIFQYYEKEERGRGNFPDRFSARQFPNYSSELNVNALLLGDSALYLCASSWKPGQGYGYTFGSGTRLTVV.

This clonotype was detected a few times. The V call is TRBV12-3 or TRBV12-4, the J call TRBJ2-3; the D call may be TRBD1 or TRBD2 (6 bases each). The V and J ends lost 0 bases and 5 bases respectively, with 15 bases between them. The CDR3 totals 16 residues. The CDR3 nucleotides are TGTGCCAGCAGTTTAGCCTTAAGGGGGGCTGAAGATACGCAGTATTTT. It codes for CASSLALRGAEDTQYF.

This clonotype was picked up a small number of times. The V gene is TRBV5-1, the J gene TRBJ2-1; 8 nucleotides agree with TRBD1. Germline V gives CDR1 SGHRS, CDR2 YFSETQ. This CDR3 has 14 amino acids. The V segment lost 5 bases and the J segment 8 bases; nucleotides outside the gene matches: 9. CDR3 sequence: CASSLTQGADEQFF. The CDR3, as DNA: TGCGCCAGCAGTTTAACCCAGGGGGCCGATGAGCAGTTCTTC.

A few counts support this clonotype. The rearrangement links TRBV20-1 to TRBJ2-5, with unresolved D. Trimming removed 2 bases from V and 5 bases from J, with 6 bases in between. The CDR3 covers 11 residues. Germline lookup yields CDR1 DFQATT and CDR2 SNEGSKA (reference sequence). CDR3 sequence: CSARRVETQYF. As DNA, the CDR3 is TGCAGTGCTAGAAGGGTTGAGACCCAGTACTTC.

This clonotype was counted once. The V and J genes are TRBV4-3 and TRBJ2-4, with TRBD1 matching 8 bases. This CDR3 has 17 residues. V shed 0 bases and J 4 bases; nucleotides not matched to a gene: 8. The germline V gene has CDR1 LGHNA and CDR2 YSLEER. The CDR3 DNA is TGCGCCAGCAGCCAAGAGCCCCAGGGGGCATTTAAAAACATTCAGTACTTC. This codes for CASSQEPQGAFKNIQYF.

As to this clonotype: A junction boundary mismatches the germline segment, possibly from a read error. The CDR3 region has the DNA TGTGCCAGCAGTTTAGAAGTCTACAATGAGGAGTTCTTC. Encoded protein: CASSLEVYNEEFF. V usage is TRBV12-3 or TRBV12-4 and J usage is TRBJ2-1; no clear D gene. The CDR3 contains 13 residues.

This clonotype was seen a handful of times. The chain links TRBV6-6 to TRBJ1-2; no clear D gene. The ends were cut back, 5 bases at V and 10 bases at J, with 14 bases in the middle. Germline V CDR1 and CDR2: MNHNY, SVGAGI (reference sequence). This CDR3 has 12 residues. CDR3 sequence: CASSDNGRDYTF. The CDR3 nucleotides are TGTGCCAGCAGTGATAACGGGAGGGACTACACCTTC.

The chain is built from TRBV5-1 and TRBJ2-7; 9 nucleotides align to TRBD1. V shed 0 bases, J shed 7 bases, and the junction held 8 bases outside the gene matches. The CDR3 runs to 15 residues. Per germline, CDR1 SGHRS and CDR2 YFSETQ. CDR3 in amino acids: CASSLATPGTGEQYF. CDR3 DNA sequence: TGCGCCAGCAGCTTGGCTACACCCGGGACAGGGGAGCAGTACTTC.

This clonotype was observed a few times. As DNA, the CDR3 is TGCGCCAGCAGCTTCGTCGGGAACGAGCAGTACTTC. Translation gives CASSFVGNEQYF. The V and J genes are TRBV5-1 and TRBJ2-7, with a weak D call TRBD2 (5 bases). The V and J ends lost 2 bases and 5 bases respectively, with 8 bases between them. The germline CDR1 and CDR2 sequences are SGHRS and YFSETQ. CDR3 length: 12 residues.

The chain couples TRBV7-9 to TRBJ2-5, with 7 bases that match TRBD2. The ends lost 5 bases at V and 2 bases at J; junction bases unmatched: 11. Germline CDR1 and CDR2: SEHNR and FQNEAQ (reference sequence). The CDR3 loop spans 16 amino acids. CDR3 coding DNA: TGTGCCAGCAGCCCGGGCTGGCGGGGGTTGCAAGAGACCCAGTACTTC. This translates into CASSPGWRGLQETQYF. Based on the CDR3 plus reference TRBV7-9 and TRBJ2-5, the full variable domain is DTGVSQNPRHKITKRGQNVTFRCDPISEHNRLYWYRQTLGQGPEFLTYFQNEAQLEKSRLLSDRFSAERPKGSFSTLEIQRTEQGDSAMYLCASSPGWRGLQETQYFGPGTRLLVL.

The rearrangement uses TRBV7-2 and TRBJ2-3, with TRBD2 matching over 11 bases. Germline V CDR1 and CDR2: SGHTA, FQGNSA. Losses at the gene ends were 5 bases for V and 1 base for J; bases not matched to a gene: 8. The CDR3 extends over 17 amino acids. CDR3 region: CASSNLAGGGGTDTQYF. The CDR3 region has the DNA TGTGCCAGCAGCAATCTAGCGGGGGGTGGCGGCACAGATACGCAGTATTTT.

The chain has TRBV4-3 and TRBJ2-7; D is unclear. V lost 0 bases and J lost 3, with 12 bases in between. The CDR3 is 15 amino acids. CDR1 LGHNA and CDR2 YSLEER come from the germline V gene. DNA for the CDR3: TGCGCCAGCAGCCAAGATCTTAATCCGGGCTACGAGCAGTACTTC. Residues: CASSQDLNPGYEQYF.

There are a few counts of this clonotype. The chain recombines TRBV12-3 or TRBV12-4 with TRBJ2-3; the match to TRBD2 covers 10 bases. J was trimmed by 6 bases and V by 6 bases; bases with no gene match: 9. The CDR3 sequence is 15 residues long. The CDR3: CASSREGLADDTQYF. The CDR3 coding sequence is TGTGCCAGCAGCCGCGAAGGACTAGCGGACGATACGCAGTATTTT.

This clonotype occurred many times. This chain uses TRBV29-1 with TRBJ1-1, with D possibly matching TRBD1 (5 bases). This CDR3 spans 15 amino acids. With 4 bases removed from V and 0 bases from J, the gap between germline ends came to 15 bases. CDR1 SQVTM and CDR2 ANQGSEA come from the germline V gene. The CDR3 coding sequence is TGCAGCGTTGGTCCAGGGTGGGGAATGAACACTGAAGCTTTCTTT. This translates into CSVGPGWGMNTEAFF.

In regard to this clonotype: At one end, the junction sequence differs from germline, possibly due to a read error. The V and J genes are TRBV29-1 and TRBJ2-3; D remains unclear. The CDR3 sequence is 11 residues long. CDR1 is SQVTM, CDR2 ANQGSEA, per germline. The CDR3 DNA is TGCGGCGTTGAAATGGGGGATACGCAGTATTTT. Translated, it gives CGVEMGDTQYF.

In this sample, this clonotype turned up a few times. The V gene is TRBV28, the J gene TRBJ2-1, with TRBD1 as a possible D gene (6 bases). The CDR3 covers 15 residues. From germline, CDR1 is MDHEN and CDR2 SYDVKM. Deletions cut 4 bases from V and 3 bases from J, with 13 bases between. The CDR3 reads CASSSRQEYYNEQFF. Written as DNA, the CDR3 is TGTGCCAGCAGTTCTCGACAGGAATACTACAATGAGCAGTTCTTC. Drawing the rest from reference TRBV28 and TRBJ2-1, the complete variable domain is DVKVTQSSRYLVKRTGEKVFLECVQDMDHENMFWYRQDPGLGLRLIYFSYDVKMKEKGDIPEGYSVSREKKERFSLILESASTNQTSMYLCASSSRQEYYNEQFFGPGTRLTVL.

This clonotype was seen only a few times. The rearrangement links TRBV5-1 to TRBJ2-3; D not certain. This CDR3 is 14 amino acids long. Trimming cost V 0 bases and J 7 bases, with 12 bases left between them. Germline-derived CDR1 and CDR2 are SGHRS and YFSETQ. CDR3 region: CASSLVNAEYTQYF. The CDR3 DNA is TGCGCCAGCAGCTTGGTCAATGCGGAGTATACGCAGTATTTT.

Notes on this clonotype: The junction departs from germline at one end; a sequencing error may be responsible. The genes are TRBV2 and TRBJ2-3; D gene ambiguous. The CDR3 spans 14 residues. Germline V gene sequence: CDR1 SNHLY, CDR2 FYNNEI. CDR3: CASSDLYLADTQDF. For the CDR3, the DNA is TGTGCCAGCAGTGACCTTTACTTGGCAGATACGCAGGATTTT.

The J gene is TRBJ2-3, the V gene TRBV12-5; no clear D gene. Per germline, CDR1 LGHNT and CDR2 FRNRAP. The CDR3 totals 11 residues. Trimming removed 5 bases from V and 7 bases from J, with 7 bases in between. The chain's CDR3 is CASGLANTQYF. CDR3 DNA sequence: TGTGCTAGTGGTCTCGCCAATACGCAGTATTTT.

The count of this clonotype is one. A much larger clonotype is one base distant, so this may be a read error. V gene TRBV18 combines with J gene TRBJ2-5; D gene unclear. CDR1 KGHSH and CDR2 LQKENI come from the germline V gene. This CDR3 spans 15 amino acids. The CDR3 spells CASPPPVSVKETQYF. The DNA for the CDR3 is TGTGCCAGCCCACCACCGGTGTCCGTAAAAGAGACCCAGTACTTC.

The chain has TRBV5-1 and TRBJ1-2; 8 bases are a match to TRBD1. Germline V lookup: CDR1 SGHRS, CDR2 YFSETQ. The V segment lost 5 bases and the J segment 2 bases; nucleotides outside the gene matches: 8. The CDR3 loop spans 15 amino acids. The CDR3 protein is CASSYGQGLNYGYTF. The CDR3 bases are TGCGCCAGCAGTTACGGACAGGGTTTGAACTATGGCTACACCTTC.

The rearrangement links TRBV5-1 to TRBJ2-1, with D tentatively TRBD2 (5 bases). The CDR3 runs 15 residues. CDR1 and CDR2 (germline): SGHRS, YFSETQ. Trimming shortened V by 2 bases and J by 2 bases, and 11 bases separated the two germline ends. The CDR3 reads CASSFSDYTYNEQFF. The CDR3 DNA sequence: TGCGCCAGCAGCTTTAGCGACTACACCTACAATGAGCAGTTCTTC.